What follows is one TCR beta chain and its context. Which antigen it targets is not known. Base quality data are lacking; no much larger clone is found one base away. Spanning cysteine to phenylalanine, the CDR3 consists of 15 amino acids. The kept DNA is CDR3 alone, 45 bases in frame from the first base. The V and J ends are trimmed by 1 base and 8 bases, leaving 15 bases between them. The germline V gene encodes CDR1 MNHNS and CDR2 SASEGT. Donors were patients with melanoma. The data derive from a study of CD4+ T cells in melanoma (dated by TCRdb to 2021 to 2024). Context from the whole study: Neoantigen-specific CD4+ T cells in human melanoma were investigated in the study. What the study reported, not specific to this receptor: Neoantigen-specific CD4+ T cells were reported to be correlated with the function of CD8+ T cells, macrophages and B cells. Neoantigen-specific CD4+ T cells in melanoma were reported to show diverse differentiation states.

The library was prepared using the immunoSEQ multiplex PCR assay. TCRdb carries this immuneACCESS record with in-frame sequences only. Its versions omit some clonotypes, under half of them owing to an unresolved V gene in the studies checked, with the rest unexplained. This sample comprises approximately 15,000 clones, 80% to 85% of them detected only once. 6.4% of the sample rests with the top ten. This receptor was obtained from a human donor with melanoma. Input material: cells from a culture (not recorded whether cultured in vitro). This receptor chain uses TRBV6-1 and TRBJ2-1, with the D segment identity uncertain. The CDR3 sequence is CASSEDRRARDEQFF. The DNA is TGTGCCAGCAGTGAAGATCGACGGGCTCGGGATGAGCAGTTCTTC.